This entry is about one T cell receptor (beta chain). Its antigen is still unknown. TCRdb re-derived calls from the reads in MiXCR, one entry per CDR3 protein. The data contain around 740,000 distinct CDR3 sequences, roughly a third of them singletons. The CDR3 is made up of 15 amino acids. The germline V gene encodes CDR1 SGHNT and CDR2 YYREEE (reference sequence). V lost 5 bases, J lost 8 bases, and 11 bases stayed unmatched. This entry is derived from a study of T cell repertoires in cytomegalovirus infection. Study context: A matching HLA type, together with CMV infection, was signaled by public TCR beta signatures.

Study-level findings and limits: Identification of carriers of CMV plus the relevant HLA was performed using cumulative public TCR beta family frequency. HLA-C-restricted, CMV-specific TCR beta clonotypes were dominant ex vivo.

This chain links TRBV5-4 with TRBJ2-1, with TRBD1 identical over 9 bases. The sample was PBMCs. The origin of this receptor is a human donor in good health (CMV status not recorded). Some clones in this sample may be carry-over from other donors' samples. Here the CDR3 reads CASRVGRDRADEQFF. CDR3 in DNA: TGTGCCAGCAGAGTTGGCCGGGACAGGGCTGATGAGCAGTTCTTC.